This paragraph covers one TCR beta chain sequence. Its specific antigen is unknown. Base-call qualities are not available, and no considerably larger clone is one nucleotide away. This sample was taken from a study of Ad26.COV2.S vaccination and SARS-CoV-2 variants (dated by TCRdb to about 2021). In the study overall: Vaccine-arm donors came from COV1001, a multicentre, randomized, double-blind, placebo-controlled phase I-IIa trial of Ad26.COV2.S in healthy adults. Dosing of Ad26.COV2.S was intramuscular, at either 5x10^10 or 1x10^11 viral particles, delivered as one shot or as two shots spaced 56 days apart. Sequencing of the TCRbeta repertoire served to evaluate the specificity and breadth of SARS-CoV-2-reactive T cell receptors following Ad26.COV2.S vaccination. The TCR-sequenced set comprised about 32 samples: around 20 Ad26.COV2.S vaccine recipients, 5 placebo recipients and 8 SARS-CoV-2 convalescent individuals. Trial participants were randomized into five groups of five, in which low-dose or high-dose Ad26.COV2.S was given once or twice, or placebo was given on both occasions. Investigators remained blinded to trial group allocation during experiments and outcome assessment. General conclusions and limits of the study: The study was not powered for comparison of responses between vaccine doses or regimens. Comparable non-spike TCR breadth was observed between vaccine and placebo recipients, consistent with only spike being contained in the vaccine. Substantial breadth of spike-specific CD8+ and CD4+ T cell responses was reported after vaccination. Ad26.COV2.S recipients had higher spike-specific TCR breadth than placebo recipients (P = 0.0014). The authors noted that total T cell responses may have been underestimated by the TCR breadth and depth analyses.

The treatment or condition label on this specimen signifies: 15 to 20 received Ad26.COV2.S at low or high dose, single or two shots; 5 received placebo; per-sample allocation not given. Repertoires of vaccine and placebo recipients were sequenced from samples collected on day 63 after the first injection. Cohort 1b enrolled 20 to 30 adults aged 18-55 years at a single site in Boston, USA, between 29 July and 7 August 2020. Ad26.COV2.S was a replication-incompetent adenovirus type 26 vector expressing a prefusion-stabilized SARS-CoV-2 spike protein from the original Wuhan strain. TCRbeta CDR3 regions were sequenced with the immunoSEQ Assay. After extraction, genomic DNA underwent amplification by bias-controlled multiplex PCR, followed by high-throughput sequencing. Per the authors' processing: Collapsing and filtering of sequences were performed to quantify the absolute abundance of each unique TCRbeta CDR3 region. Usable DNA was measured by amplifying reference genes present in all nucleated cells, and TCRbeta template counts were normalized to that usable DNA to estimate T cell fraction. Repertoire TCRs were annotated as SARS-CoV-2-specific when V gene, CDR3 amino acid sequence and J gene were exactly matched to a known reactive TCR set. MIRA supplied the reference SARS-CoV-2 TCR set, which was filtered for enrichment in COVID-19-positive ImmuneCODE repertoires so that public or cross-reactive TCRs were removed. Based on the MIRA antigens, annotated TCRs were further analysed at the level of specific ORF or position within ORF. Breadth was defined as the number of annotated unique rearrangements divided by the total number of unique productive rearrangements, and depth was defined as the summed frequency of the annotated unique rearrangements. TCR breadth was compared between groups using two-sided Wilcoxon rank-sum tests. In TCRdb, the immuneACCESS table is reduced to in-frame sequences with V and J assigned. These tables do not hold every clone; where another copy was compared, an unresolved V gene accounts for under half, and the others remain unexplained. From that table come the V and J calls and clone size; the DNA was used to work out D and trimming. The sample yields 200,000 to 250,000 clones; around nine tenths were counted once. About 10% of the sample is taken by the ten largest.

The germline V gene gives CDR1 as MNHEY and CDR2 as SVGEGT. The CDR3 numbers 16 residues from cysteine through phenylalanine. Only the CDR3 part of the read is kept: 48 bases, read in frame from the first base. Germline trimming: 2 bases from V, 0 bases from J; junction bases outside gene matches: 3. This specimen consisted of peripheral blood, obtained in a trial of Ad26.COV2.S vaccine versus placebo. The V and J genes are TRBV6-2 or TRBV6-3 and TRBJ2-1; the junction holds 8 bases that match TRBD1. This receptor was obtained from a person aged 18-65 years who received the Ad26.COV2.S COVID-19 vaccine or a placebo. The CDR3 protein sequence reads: CASSYATGGSYNEQFF. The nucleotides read TGTGCCAGCAGTTACGCTACAGGGGGCTCCTACAATGAGCAGTTCTTC.